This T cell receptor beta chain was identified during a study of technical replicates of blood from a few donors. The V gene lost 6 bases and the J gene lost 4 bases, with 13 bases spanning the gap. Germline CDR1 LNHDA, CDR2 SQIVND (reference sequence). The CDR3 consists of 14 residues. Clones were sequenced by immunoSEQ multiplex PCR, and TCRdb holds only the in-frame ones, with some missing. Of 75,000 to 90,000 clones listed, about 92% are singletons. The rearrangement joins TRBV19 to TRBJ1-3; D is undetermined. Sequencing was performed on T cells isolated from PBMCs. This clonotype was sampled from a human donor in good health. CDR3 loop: CASSDWVRGNTIYF. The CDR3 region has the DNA TGTGCCAGTAGCGACTGGGTGCGAGGAAACACCATATATTTT.